The 20 T cell receptor beta chains listed next were all sequenced from one sample in a study of radiotherapy plus CTLA-4 blockade in lung cancer. Assay used: immunoSEQ multiplex PCR; TCRdb lists only in-frame clones, some missing. The data show approximately 77,000 clones, 78% seen once. The source material was peripheral blood, sampled from a patient treated with radiotherapy plus ipilimumab. The origin of the receptors is a human donor with non-small cell lung cancer whose response to radiotherapy plus ipilimumab could not be evaluated. Some clones in this sample may be carry-over from other donors' samples.

This sequence joins TRBV7-9 and TRBJ1-1; TRBD1 matches 9 bases. The trim removed 4 bases at V and 6 bases at J, leaving 9 bases unmatched. Germline V gives CDR1 SEHNR, CDR2 FQNEAQ (reference sequence). CDR3 length: 15 residues. CDR3 residues: CASSSLTGGDAEAFF. DNA for the CDR3: TGTGCCAGCAGCTCCCTGACAGGGGGGGACGCTGAAGCTTTCTTT.

The V gene is TRBV29-1, the J gene TRBJ1-4; no clear D gene. Germline V gene lookup returns CDR1 SQVTM and CDR2 ANQGSEA. The ends were cut back, 7 bases at V and 5 bases at J, with 20 bases in the middle. The CDR3 contains 15 residues. The CDR3, as DNA: TGCAGCGCCGGAGGTGGAGAGGGCCGAAATGAAAAACTGTTTTTT. Its translation: CSAGGGEGRNEKLFF.

This chain links TRBV7-2 with TRBJ2-7; TRBD2 matches at 10 bases. Losses at the gene ends were 3 bases for V and 2 bases for J; bases not matched to a gene: 13. CDR1 SGHTA and CDR2 FQGNSA come from the germline V gene. The CDR3 runs 18 residues. The CDR3 spells CASSLGRALAGVPYEQYF. The CDR3 bases are TGTGCCAGCAGCTTGGGGCGCGCCCTAGCGGGGGTCCCCTACGAGCAGTACTTC.

The chain employs TRBV4-3 and TRBJ2-3; 10 positions match TRBD2. CDR3 size: 16 residues. Germline V gene lookup returns CDR1 LGHNA and CDR2 YSLEER. The trim removed 3 bases at V and 3 bases at J, leaving 6 bases unmatched. The CDR3 bases are TGCGCCAGCAGCCAGGAGCGGGGGGGCCCGACAGATACGCAGTATTTT. Its protein product is CASSQERGGPTDTQYF.

V and J are TRBV5-4 and TRBJ2-1; TRBD1 is a possible D gene (6 bases). Deletions cut 4 bases from V and 10 bases from J, with 15 bases between. The germline V gene has CDR1 SGHNT and CDR2 YYREEE (reference sequence). CDR3 size: 13 residues. The CDR3 spells CASSTDSIREQFF. Written as DNA, the CDR3 is TGTGCCAGCAGCACGGACAGTATTCGCGAGCAGTTCTTC.

J is TRBJ1-1 and V is TRBV20-1; the D is unclear. The CDR3 consists of 11 residues. The germline CDR1 and CDR2 sequences are DFQATT and SNEGSKA (reference sequence). V was cut by 7 bases and J by 5 bases, with 11 bases left in between. The CDR3 loop is CSVLRVTEAFF. In DNA form, the CDR3 reads TGCAGTGTTCTAAGAGTGACTGAAGCTTTCTTT.

The chain employs TRBV7-9 and TRBJ2-5, with D maybe TRBD1 (6 bases). Trimming pared 4 bases from V and 4 bases from J, leaving 13 bases between. In germline, CDR1 is SEHNR, CDR2 FQNEAQ (reference sequence). This CDR3 contains 14 residues. The CDR3 sequence: CASSSAPRGETQYF. DNA for the CDR3: TGTGCCAGCAGCTCCGCCCCCAGGGGAGAGACCCAGTACTTC.

This clone was detected a few times. The chain joins TRBV2 to TRBJ2-1, with D tentatively TRBD2 (6 bases). The germline V and J ends were trimmed by 1 base and 9 bases, with 10 bases remaining between them. This CDR3 region has 13 residues. CDR1 and CDR2 from the germline V gene are SNHLY and FYNNEI. CDR3 in amino acids: CASSEGLAFEQFF. CDR3 DNA sequence: TGTGCCAGCAGTGAAGGCCTAGCGTTTGAGCAGTTCTTC.

The chain links TRBV7-2 to TRBJ2-5; TRBD1 agrees at 10 bases. The J call may be incorrect, as the DNA end agrees better with TRBJ2-7. The germline V gene has CDR1 SGHTA and CDR2 FQGNSA. CDR3 length: 16 amino acids. CDR3 region: CASSFRGQGIIIEQYF. The DNA for the CDR3 is TGTGCCAGCAGCTTCCGGGGACAGGGGATTATTATCGAGCAGTACTTC.

V and J are TRBV6-6 and TRBJ2-5; 10 bases are shared with TRBD2. The V gene's germline CDR1 is MNHNY and CDR2 SVGAGI (reference sequence). V shed 6 bases and J 4 bases; nucleotides not matched to a gene: 5. This CDR3 has 14 amino acids. The CDR3 is CASRGGLARETQYF. The CDR3 DNA follows: TGTGCCAGCAGGGGGGGACTAGCGAGAGAGACCCAGTACTTC.

The chain combines TRBV5-6 with TRBJ1-2, with 8 bases lining up with TRBD1. The CDR3 spans 17 residues. Germline CDR1 and CDR2: SGHDT and YYEEEE. Trimming removed 0 bases from V and 5 bases from J; junction bases left unmatched: 12. CDR3 in amino acids: CASSLAGQARAGYGYTF. The CDR3 DNA is TGTGCCAGCAGCTTGGCGGGACAGGCGCGGGCGGGTTATGGCTACACCTTC. Complete variable domain (other parts from reference TRBV5-6 and TRBJ1-2): DAGVTQSPTHLIKTRGQQVTLRCSPKSGHDTVSWYQQALGQGPQFIFQYYEEEERQRGNFPDRFSGHQFPNYSSELNVNALLLGDSALYLCASSLAGQARAGYGYTFGSGTRLTVV.

A few counts support this clone. The CDR3 nucleotides read TGTGCCAGCAGAAAACAGGCTGGGGCCAACGTCCTGACTTTC. As protein: CASRKQAGANVLTF. The J gene is TRBJ2-6, the V gene TRBV6-5; perhaps TRBD1 as D (5 bases). Trimming took off 6 bases at V and 2 bases at J, with 8 bases between the two ends. The germline V gene has CDR1 MNHEY and CDR2 SVGAGI. The CDR3 is 14 amino acids.

The J gene is TRBJ1-2, the V gene TRBV6-6; 12 nucleotides match TRBD1. Germline CDR1 MNHNY, CDR2 SVGAGI (reference sequence). V was pared by 2 bases and J by 4 bases, with 2 bases of the junction left unmatched. The CDR3 extends over 15 amino acids. For the CDR3, the DNA is TGTGCCAGCAGTTACCAGGGACAGGGGGCCTATGGCTACACCTTC. As protein: CASSYQGQGAYGYTF.

The rearrangement uses TRBV27 and TRBJ2-1; possibly TRBD2 for D (7 bases). This CDR3 has 19 amino acids. In germline, CDR1 is MNHEY, CDR2 SMNVEV (reference sequence). V was shortened by 3 bases and J by 4 bases, with 25 bases between the two germline ends. The DNA of the CDR3 is TGTGCCAGCAGTTTTCGCCCCGGGGTCGGCGGGGGCCTATACAATGAGCAGTTCTTC. Translating gives CASSFRPGVGGGLYNEQFF.

The chain employs TRBV5-1 and TRBJ2-1, with a tentative D call TRBD2 (7 bases). The CDR3 is 19 amino acids. The V gene's germline CDR1 is SGHRS and CDR2 YFSETQ. With 4 bases removed from V and 0 bases from J, the gap between germline ends came to 23 bases. CDR3 residues: CASSPLVRGGPSSYNEQFF. CDR3 nucleotide sequence: TGCGCCAGCAGCCCGCTAGTTCGCGGGGGCCCGAGCTCCTACAATGAGCAGTTCTTC.

This clone was observed a handful of times. The chain has TRBV29-1 and TRBJ2-1, with 9 bases matching TRBD1. The J segment lost 7 bases and the V segment lost 8 bases, leaving 3 bases of the junction unmatched. CDR3 length equals 11 residues. Germline values: CDR1 SQVTM, CDR2 ANQGSEA. The CDR3 reads CSLDRGNEQFF. For the CDR3, the DNA is TGCAGCTTAGACAGGGGGAATGAGCAGTTCTTC.

The chain recombines TRBV6-1 with TRBJ1-3, with D uncertain. The germline gives CDR1 MNHNS, CDR2 SASEGT. The CDR3 sequence is 13 residues long. V was clipped by 0 bases and J by 8 bases, with 8 bases between them. The CDR3: CASSEAERYTIYF. CDR3 sequence (DNA): TGTGCCAGCAGTGAAGCGGAGAGATACACCATATATTTT.

The chain recombines TRBV29-1 with TRBJ2-5; TRBD1 might be the D (6 bases). The CDR3 sequence is 15 residues long. The germline V gene has CDR1 SQVTM and CDR2 ANQGSEA. V was shortened by 7 bases and J by 4 bases, with 22 bases between the two germline ends. CDR3 coding DNA: TGCAGCGCCAGCCGGAGGACAGAACCGGGAGAGACCCAGTACTTC. Translation gives CSASRRTEPGETQYF.

The chain has TRBV19 and TRBJ1-6, with D possibly matching TRBD1 (5 bases). Trimming shortened V by 9 bases and J by 10 bases, and 28 bases separated the two germline ends. Germline V lookup: CDR1 LNHDA, CDR2 SQIVND (reference sequence). The CDR3 runs 17 residues. The CDR3 here is CARVGAPRLGEGSPLHF. The CDR3 nucleotides read TGTGCCAGAGTAGGGGCCCCTCGACTTGGGGAGGGATCACCCCTCCACTTT.

In this sample, this clone turned up a few times. The rearrangement joins TRBV18 to TRBJ2-7; D call uncertain. The CDR3 has 12 amino acids. The V end was cut by 2 bases, the J end by 4 bases, with 6 bases between. Germline V gene lookup returns CDR1 KGHSH and CDR2 LQKENI. The CDR3 region is CASSPSEYEQYF. The CDR3 region has the DNA TGTGCCAGCTCACCAAGCGAATACGAGCAGTACTTC.